This TCR beta chain was captured by sequencing in a study of a mutant IDH1 vaccine in newly diagnosed glioma. Study-wide background: Sex distribution of treated patients was roughly 60% male and roughly 38% female; mean age was about 41 years. Broader study findings: Variations in leading peripheral T cell clonotypes appeared to have no connection with pseudoprogression.

Measured with immunoSEQ multiplex PCR; TCRdb has only the in-frame clones, and not every one. The table has about 30,000 clones, roughly nine tenths seen once. Comment on this clone: The antigen remains undetermined.

Regarding time point: week 5, during vaccination. Topical imiquimod was applied with each vaccine dose, which held 300 ug of mutant IDH1 20-mer peptide. The specimen comprised peripheral blood mononuclear cells (PBMCs), sampled from a glioma patient whose treatment included an IDH1 peptide vaccine. This TCR was sampled from a woman between 40 and 55 years old with glioma. Some clones in this sample may be carry-over from other donors' samples.

CDR3 sequence: CASSLRGTGDFGNTIYF. The CDR3 coding sequence is TGTGCCAGCAGCCTTAGAGGAACAGGGGACTTTGGAAACACCATATATTTT. The V and J genes are TRBV11-2 and TRBJ1-3, with 7 bases matching TRBD1. Trimming at V came to 5 bases and at J to 3 bases, leaving 13 bases not matched to a gene. This CDR3 is 17 amino acids long. Looked up from germline, CDR1 is SGHAT and CDR2 is FQNNGV.